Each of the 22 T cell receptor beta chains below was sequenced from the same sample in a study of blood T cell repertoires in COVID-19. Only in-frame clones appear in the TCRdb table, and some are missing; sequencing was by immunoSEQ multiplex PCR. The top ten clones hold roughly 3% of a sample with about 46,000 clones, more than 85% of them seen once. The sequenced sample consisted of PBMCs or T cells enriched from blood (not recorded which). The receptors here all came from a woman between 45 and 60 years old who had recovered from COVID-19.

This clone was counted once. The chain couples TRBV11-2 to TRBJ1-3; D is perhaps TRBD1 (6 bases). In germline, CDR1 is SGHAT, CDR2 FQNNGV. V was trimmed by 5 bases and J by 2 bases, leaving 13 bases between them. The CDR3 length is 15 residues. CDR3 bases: TGTGCCAGCAGCCTTTACGGACAGCCTGGAAACACCATATATTTT. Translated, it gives CASSLYGQPGNTIYF.

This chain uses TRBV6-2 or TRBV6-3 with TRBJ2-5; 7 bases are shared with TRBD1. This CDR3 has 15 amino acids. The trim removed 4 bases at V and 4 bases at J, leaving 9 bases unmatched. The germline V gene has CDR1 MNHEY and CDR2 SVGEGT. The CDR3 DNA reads TGTGCCAGCAGTTTTACGACAGGGAACGGAGAGACCCAGTACTTC. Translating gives CASSFTTGNGETQYF.

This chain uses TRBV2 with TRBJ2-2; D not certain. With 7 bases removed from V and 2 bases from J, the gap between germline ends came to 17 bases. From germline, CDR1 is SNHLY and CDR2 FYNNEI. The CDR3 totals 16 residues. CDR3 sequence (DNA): TGTGCCAGCACCGCCAGCGCTATCCCAAACACCGGGGAGCTGTTTTTT. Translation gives CASTASAIPNTGELFF. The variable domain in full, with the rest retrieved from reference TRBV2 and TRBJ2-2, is EPEVTQTPSHQVTQMGQEVILRCVPISNHLYFYWYRQILGQKVEFLVSFYNNEISEKSEIFDDQFSVERPDGSNFTLKIRSTKLEDSAMYFCASTASAIPNTGELFFGEGSRLTVL.

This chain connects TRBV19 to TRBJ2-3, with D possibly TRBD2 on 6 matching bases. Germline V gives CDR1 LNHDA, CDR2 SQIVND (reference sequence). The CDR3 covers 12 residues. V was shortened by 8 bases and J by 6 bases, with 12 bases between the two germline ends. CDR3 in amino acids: CASVSAGDTQYF. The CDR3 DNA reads TGTGCCAGTGTCTCGGCGGGGGATACGCAGTATTTT.

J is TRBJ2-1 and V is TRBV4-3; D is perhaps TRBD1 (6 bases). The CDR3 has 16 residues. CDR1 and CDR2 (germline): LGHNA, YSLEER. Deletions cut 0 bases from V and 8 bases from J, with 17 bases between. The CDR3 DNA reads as TGCGCCAGCAGCCAAGATAGGCAGGGGTTATTCTATGAGCAGTTCTTC. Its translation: CASSQDRQGLFYEQFF.

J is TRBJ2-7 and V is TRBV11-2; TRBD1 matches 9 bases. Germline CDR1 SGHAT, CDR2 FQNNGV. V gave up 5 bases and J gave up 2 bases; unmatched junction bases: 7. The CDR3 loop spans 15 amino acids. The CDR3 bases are TGTGCCAGCAGCCTCGTAGGACAGGGGCCCTACGAGCAGTACTTC. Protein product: CASSLVGQGPYEQYF.

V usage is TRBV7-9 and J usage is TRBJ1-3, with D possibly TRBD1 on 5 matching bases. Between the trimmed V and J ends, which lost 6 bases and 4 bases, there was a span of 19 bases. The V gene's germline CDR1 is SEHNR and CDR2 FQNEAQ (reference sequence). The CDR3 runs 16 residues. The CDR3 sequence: CASRPKLQVSGNTIYF. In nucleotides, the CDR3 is TGTGCCAGCAGACCAAAATTACAGGTATCCGGAAACACCATATATTTT.

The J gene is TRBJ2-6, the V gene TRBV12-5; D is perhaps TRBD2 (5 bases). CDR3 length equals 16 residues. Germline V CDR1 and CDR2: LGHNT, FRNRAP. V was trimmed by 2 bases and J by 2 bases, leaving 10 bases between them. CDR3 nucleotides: TGTGCTAGTGGTTTGTTTCGGGAACCTGGGGCCAACGTCCTGACTTTC. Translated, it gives CASGLFREPGANVLTF.

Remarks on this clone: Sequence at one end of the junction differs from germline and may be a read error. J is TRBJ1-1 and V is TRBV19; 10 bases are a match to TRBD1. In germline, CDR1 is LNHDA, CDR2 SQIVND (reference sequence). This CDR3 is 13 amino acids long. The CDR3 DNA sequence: TGTGCCAGTAGTGGGACAGGGGTGGGTGAATCTTTCTTT. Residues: CASSGTGVGESFF.

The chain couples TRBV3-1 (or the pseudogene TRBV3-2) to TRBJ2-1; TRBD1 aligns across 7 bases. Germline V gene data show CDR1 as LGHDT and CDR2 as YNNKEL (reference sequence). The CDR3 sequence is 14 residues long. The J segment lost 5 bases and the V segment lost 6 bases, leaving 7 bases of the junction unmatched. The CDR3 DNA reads TGTGCCAGCAGTCAGGGACAGTTTAACAATGAGCAGTTCTTC. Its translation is CASSQGQFNNEQFF.

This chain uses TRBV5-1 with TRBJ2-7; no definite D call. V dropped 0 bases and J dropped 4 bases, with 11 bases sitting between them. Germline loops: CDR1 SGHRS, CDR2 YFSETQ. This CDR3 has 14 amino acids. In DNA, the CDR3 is TGCGCCAGCAGCTTGGCCTCTCGCGCGTACGAGCAGTACTTC. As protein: CASSLASRAYEQYF.

CDR3 in amino acids: CASSHLAGRNSPLHF. CDR3 in DNA: TGTGCCAGCAGTCACCTAGCGGGTAGGAATTCACCCCTCCACTTT. V usage is TRBV6-1 and J usage is TRBJ1-6, with no clear D. Germline values: CDR1 MNHNS, CDR2 SASEGT. V gave up 5 bases and J gave up 7 bases, with 15 bases separating them. The CDR3 totals 15 residues.

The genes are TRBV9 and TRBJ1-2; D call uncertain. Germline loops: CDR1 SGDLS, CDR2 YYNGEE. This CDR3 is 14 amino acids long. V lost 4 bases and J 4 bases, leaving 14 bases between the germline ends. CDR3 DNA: TGTGCCAGCAGCCCCCCAAGCACTCTCTATGGCTACACCTTC. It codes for CASSPPSTLYGYTF.

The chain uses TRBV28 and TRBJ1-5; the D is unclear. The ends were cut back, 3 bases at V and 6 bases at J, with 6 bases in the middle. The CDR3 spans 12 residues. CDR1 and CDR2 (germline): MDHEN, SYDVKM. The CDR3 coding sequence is TGTGCCAGCAGTTTGTCTTTTCAGCCCCAGCATTTT. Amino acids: CASSLSFQPQHF.

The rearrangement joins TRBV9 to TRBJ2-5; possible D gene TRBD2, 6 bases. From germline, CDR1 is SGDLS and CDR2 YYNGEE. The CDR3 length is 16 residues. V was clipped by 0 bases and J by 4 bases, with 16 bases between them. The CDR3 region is CASSVVGRGTGETQYF. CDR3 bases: TGTGCCAGCAGCGTAGTAGGGCGGGGAACGGGAGAGACCCAGTACTTC.

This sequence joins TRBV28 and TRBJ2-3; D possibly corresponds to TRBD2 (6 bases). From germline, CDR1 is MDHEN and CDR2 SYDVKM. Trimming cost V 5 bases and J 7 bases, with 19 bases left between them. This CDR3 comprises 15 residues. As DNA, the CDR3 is TGTGCCAGCAGTGCCTCAACGGCGGGACGAAATACGCAGTATTTT. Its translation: CASSASTAGRNTQYF.

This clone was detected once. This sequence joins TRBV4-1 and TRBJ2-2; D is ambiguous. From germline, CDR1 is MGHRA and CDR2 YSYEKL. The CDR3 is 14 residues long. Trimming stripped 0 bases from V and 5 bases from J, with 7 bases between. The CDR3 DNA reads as TGCGCCAGCAGCCAAGAAGAGACTACCGGGGAGCTGTTTTTT. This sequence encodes CASSQEETTGELFF.

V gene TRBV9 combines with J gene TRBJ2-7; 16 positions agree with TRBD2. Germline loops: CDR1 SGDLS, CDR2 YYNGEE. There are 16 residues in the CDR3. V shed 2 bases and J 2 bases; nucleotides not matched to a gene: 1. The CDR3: CASSVGLAGGPYEQYF. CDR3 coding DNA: TGTGCCAGCAGCGTGGGACTAGCGGGAGGGCCCTACGAGCAGTACTTC.

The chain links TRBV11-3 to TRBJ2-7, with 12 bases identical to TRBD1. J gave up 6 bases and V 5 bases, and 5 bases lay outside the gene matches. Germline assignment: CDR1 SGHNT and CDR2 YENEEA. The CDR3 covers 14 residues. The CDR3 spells CASSAGTGGSEQYF. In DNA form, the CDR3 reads TGTGCCAGCAGCGCCGGGACAGGGGGCTCCGAGCAGTACTTC.

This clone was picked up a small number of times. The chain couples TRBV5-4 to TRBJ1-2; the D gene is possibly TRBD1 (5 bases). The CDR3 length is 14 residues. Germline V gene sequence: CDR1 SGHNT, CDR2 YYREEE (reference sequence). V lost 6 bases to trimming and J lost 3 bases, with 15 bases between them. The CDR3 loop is CASTIRGFDYGYTF. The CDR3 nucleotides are TGTGCCAGCACTATAAGGGGATTCGACTATGGCTACACCTTC.

The CDR3 sequence is CASSPAAGLAGMEETQYF. The CDR3 DNA sequence: TGTGCCAGCAGCCCAGCTGCCGGACTAGCGGGGATGGAAGAGACCCAGTACTTC. The chain links TRBV5-4 to TRBJ2-5, with TRBD2 matching over 12 bases. This CDR3 comprises 18 residues. With V trimmed by 4 bases and J by 3 bases, 13 bases remained unmatched. Germline values: CDR1 SGHNT, CDR2 YYREEE (reference sequence).

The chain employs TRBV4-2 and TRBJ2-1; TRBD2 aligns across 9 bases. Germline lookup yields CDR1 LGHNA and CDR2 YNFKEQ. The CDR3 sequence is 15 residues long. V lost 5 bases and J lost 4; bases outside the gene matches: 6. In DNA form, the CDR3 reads TGTGCCAGCAGCTTCCGGACTAGCGATTACAATGAGCAGTTCTTC. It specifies CASSFRTSDYNEQFF.